What follows describes a single TCR beta chain. What antigen it recognizes has not been identified. Base qualities are not provided; no much larger clone lies one nucleotide away. The CDR3 numbers 13 residues from cysteine through phenylalanine. The kept DNA is CDR3 alone, 39 bases in frame from the first base. Trimming takes 4 bases from V and 9 bases from J, and the germline ends sit 13 bases apart. Via the germline V gene (reference sequence), CDR1 is LNHNV and CDR2 YYDKDF. The record originates from a study of radiotherapy plus CTLA-4 blockade in lung cancer (dated by TCRdb to the late 2010s). Regarding the complete study: Objective responses occurred in roughly 19% of enrolled patients, and 25% to 40% achieved disease control.

The library was obtained by the immunoSEQ multiplex PCR assay. TCRdb took over this immuneACCESS table, retaining in-frame rearrangements with V and J assigned. Such tables are incomplete; in checked studies, under half of the missing clones stem from an unresolved V gene, and the remainder is unexplained. The sample contains around 100,000 clones, 81% of them found a single time. The ten largest make up about 3.3% of the sample. Overall results and qualifications from the work: Early dynamic changes in blood T cell clones, together with increased serum interferon-beta after radiation, were reported as the strongest predictors of response. After treatment with radiotherapy and ipilimumab, TCR clones that originated in tumors expanded in peripheral blood.

In this study, focal radiation therapy paired with CTLA-4 blockade (ipilimumab) was tested in patients who had chemo-refractory metastatic non-small-cell lung cancer. The receptor was isolated from a human donor with non-small cell lung cancer that progressed on radiotherapy plus ipilimumab. Some clones in this sample may be carry-over from other donors' samples. The rearranged chain carries TRBV15 and TRBJ2-1, with TRBD1 as a weak D call on 5 bases. Sequencing used peripheral blood, obtained from a patient treated with radiotherapy plus ipilimumab. CDR3 reads: CATSNKAQGEQFF. In nucleotides, the sequence is TGTGCCACCAGCAACAAAGCCCAGGGTGAGCAGTTCTTC. The full variable domain, with segments outside the CDR3 supplied by the reference TRBV15 and TRBJ2-1 proteins, appears as DAMVIQNPRYQVTQFGKPVTLSCSQTLNHNVMYWYQQKSSQAPKLLFHYYDKDFNNEADTPDNFQSRRPNTSFCFLDIRSPGLGDTAMYLCATSNKAQGEQFFGPGTRLTVL.